A selection of T cell receptor beta chains follows, all from one sample in a study of blood T cell repertoires in COVID-19. The assay was immunoSEQ multiplex PCR, and TCRdb's table has in-frame clones only and misses some. The sample contains 230,000 or so clones, approximately 83% of which appear only once. Sample: peripheral blood. The receptors were sampled from a man in his forties or fifties with active or convalescent COVID-19. The CDR3 runs from the conserved cysteine through the conserved F or W. The order of the fields is V gene, clone size, D gene, J gene, CDR3 protein, CDR3 DNA. A D gene is named only where the DNA matches it firmly. Expanded clones are given a class, and other clones once, few, many or no size at all.

V: TRBV5-1; size: many; D: TRBD1; J: TRBJ2-1; CDR3: CASSLRVPGQGAGEQFF; DNA: TGCGCCAGCAGCTTGAGGGTTCCGGGACAGGGAGCAGGGGAGCAGTTCTTC
V: TRBV19; size: -; D: -; J: TRBJ1-1; CDR3: CATRARGSTEAFF; DNA: TGTGCCACCAGGGCGCGGGGGAGCACTGAAGCTTTCTTT
V: TRBV19; size: -; D: -; J: TRBJ1-5; CDR3: CASSIVGRYQPQHF; DNA: TGTGCCAGTAGTATAGTGGGCAGGTATCAGCCCCAGCATTTT
V: TRBV7-3; size: few; D: TRBD1; J: TRBJ1-5; CDR3: CASSPTGGNQPQHF; DNA: TGTGCCAGCAGCCCTACAGGGGGCAATCAGCCCCAGCATTTT
V: TRBV4-2; size: -; D: -; J: TRBJ2-3; CDR3: CASSQETSTDTQYF; DNA: TGTGCCAGCAGCCAAGAGACTAGCACAGATACGCAGTATTTT
V: TRBV2; size: -; D: TRBD1; J: TRBJ1-4; CDR3: CASSGATGVEKLFF; DNA: TGTGCCAGCAGTGGGGCGACAGGGGTTGAAAAACTGTTTTTT
V: TRBV5-1; size: -; D: TRBD2; J: TRBJ2-1; CDR3: CASRATSAGEQFF; DNA: TGCGCCAGCAGAGCGACTAGCGCTGGTGAGCAGTTCTTC
V: TRBV7-9; size: -; D: -; J: TRBJ2-5; CDR3: CASSRVAGREETQYF; DNA: TGTGCCAGCAGCCGGGTCGCGGGGCGGGAAGAGACCCAGTACTTC
V: TRBV30; size: -; D: TRBD2; J: TRBJ2-5; CDR3: CAWRTSGGIQETQYF; DNA: TGTGCCTGGCGGACTAGCGGGGGCATACAAGAGACCCAGTACTTC
V: TRBV29-1; size: -; D: -; J: TRBJ1-1; CDR3: CSVATGGDTEAFF; DNA: TGCAGCGTTGCGACGGGGGGGGACACTGAAGCTTTCTTT
V: TRBV27; size: -; D: -; J: TRBJ2-5; CDR3: CASSLTGTNQETQYF; DNA: TGTGCCAGCAGTTTAACCGGGACAAACCAAGAGACCCAGTACTTC
V: TRBV7-6; size: -; D: TRBD1; J: TRBJ1-2; CDR3: CASSLAVREQGADGYTF; DNA: TGTGCCAGCAGCTTGGCTGTAAGGGAACAGGGGGCGGATGGCTACACCTTC
V: TRBV5-4; size: -; D: TRBD2; J: TRBJ2-5; CDR3: CASRPGGPSRAQETQYF; DNA: TGTGCCAGCAGGCCGGGGGGACCGTCACGCGCCCAAGAGACCCAGTACTTC
V: TRBV6-1; size: few; D: -; J: TRBJ1-1; CDR3: CASSELAGSGTEAFF; DNA: TGTGCCAGCAGTGAATTAGCAGGGTCGGGCACTGAAGCTTTCTTT
V: TRBV5-1; size: -; D: TRBD1; J: TRBJ2-5; CDR3: CASSQGQGKETQYF; DNA: TGCGCCAGCAGCCAGGGACAGGGAAAGGAGACCCAGTACTTC
V: TRBV5-1; size: -; D: -; J: TRBJ2-5; CDR3: CASSLAGALGETQYF; DNA: TGCGCCAGCAGCTTGGCAGGGGCATTAGGGGAGACCCAGTACTTC
V: TRBV28; size: -; D: -; J: TRBJ1-1; CDR3: CASSFGGNTEAFF; DNA: TGTGCCAGCAGTTTCGGGGGGAACACTGAAGCTTTCTTT
V: TRBV5-4; size: -; D: TRBD1; J: TRBJ1-4; CDR3: CASSLAGGGEKLFF; DNA: TGTGCCAGCAGCTTGGCAGGGGGCGGTGAAAAACTGTTTTTT
V: TRBV6-1; size: -; D: TRBD1; J: TRBJ1-5; CDR3: CASSEPSRDRFENQPQHF; DNA: TGTGCCAGCAGTGAACCGTCCCGGGACAGGTTTGAAAATCAGCCCCAGCATTTT
V: TRBV29-1; size: -; D: TRBD1; J: TRBJ2-7; CDR3: CSAGTGDHEQYF; DNA: TGCAGCGCTGGGACAGGGGACCACGAGCAGTACTTC
V: TRBV5-1; size: once; D: TRBD1; J: TRBJ1-2; CDR3: CASSGGQVLNYGYTF; DNA: TGCGCCAGCAGCGGGGGACAGGTCCTTAACTATGGCTACACCTTC
V: TRBV4-2; size: -; D: TRBD1; J: TRBJ1-1; CDR3: CASSQGGTANTEAFF; DNA: TGTGCCAGCAGCCAAGGGGGGACAGCTAACACTGAAGCTTTCTTT
V: TRBV4-2; size: -; D: TRBD1; J: TRBJ1-6; CDR3: CASSQKGGDNSPLHF; DNA: TGTGCCAGCAGCCAAAAAGGGGGCGATAATTCACCCCTCCACTTT
V: TRBV28; size: -; D: -; J: TRBJ1-5; CDR3: CASRVRGGNRNQPQHF; DNA: TGTGCCAGCAGAGTTCGGGGGGGAAATCGCAATCAGCCCCAGCATTTT
V: TRBV5-6; size: few; D: TRBD1; J: TRBJ1-1; CDR3: CASSRDRGPGRAFF; DNA: TGTGCCAGCAGCAGAGACAGGGGCCCCGGGAGAGCTTTCTTT
V: TRBV5-8; size: few; D: -; J: TRBJ2-7; CDR3: CASSLGRGLYEQYF; DNA: TGTGCCAGCAGCTTGGGTAGGGGACTCTACGAGCAGTACTTC
V: TRBV9; size: -; D: TRBD1; J: TRBJ1-3; CDR3: CASSVAGGTGNTIYF; DNA: TGTGCCAGCAGCGTAGCAGGGGGCACTGGAAACACCATATATTTT
V: TRBV3-1/TRBV3-2; size: -; D: TRBD2; J: TRBJ2-3; CDR3: CASSQERWTSDNTDTQYF; DNA: TGTGCCAGCAGCCAAGAGAGGTGGACTAGCGACAACACAGATACGCAGTATTTT
V: TRBV7-7; size: -; D: -; J: TRBJ2-7; CDR3: CASSLYEEGEQYF; DNA: TGTGCCAGCAGCTTATACGAGGAGGGCGAGCAGTACTTC
V: TRBV14; size: -; D: -; J: TRBJ2-6; CDR3: CASSQGTSRANVLTF; DNA: TGTGCCAGCAGCCAAGGAACATCTCGGGCCAACGTCCTGACTTTC